Sequencing of this TCR beta chain was carried out in a study of cytomegalovirus exposure and HLA in healthy donors. Study-wide context: In terms of ancestry, the Caucasian-associated cluster contained 75% to 85% of the 300 to 400 genotyped donors.

Study results and caveats: High specificity and sensitivity for cytomegalovirus status were reported for the classifier.

Only one count was recorded for this clone. Its antigen remains unidentified. It was with 60 Vbeta and 13 Jbeta primers that the PCR ran. The data were produced by immunoSEQ multiplex PCR, yet TCRdb's version contains in-frame clones alone and is incomplete. The data show some 120,000 clones, 75% seen once. All the people who gave samples were healthy bone marrow donors. The CDR3 spans 16 residues. V lost 5 bases and J lost 6; bases outside the gene matches: 10. The germline V gene has CDR1 SGHNT and CDR2 YENEEA. J is TRBJ2-2 and V is TRBV11-3, with 9 bases lining up with TRBD2. This receptor was taken from a woman between 18 and 29 years old in good health and CMV-seronegative. Sequenced: PBMCs. The CDR3, as DNA: TGTGCCAGCAGCCTCCTCGCTAGCGGGGTGGCCGGGGAGCTGTTTTTT. Translation: CASSLLASGVAGELFF.